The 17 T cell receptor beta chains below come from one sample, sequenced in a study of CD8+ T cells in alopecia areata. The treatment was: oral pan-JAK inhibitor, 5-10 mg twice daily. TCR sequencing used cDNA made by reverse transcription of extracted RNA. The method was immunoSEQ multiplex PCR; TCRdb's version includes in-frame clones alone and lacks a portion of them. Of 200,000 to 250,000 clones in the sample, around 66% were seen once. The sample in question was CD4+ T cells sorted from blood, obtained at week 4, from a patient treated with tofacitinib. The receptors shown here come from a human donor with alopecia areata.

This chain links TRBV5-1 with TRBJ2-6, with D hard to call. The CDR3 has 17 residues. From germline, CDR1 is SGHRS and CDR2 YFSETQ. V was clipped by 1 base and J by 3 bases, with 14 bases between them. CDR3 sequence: CASSLNLEPGGANVLTF. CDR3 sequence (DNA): TGCGCCAGCAGCTTGAACCTAGAGCCGGGTGGGGCCAACGTCCTGACTTTC.

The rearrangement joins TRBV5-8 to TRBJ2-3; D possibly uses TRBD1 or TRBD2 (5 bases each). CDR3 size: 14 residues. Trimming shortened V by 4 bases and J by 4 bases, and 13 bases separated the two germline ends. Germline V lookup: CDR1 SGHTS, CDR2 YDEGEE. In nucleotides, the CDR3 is TGTGCCAGCAGCGTGGGACGGGCCGCAGATACGCAGTATTTT. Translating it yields CASSVGRAADTQYF.

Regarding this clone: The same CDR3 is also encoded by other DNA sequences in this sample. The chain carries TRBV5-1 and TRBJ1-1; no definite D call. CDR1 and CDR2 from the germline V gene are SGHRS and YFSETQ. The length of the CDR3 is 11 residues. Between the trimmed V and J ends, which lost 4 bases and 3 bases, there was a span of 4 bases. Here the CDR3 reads CASSLDTEAFF. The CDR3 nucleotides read TGCGCCAGCAGCCTCGACACTGAAGCTTTCTTT.

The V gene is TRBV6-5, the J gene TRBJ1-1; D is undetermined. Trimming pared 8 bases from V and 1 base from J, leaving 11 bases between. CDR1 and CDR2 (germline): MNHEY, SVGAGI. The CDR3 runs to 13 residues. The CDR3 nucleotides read TGTGCCAGCTCTACAGCTGGGAACACTGAAGCTTTCTTT. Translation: CASSTAGNTEAFF.

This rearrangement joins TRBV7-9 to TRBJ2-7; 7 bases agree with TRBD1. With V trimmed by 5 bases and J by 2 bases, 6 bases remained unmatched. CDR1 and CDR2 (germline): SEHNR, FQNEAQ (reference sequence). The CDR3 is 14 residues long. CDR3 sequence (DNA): TGTGCCAGCAGCGACCGGGACAGAACCTACGAGCAGTACTTC. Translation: CASSDRDRTYEQYF.

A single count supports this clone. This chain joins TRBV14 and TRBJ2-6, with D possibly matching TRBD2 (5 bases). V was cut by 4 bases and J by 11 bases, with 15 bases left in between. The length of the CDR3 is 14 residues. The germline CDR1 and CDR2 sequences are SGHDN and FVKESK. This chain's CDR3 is CASSPMRAVDVLTF. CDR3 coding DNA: TGTGCCAGCAGCCCCATGCGAGCGGTAGACGTCCTGACTTTC.

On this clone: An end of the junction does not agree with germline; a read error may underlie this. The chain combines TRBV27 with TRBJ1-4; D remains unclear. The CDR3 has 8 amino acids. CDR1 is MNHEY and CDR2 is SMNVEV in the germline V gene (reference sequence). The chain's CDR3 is CASSYRIF. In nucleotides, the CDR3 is TGTGCCAGCAGTTATAGGATTTTT.

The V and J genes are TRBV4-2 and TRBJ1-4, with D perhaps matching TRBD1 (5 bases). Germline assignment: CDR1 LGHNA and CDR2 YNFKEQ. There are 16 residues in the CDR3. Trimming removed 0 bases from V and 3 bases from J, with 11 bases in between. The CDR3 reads CASSQDSGPANEKLFF. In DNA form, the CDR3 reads TGTGCCAGCAGCCAAGATTCGGGGCCAGCTAATGAAAAACTGTTTTTT.

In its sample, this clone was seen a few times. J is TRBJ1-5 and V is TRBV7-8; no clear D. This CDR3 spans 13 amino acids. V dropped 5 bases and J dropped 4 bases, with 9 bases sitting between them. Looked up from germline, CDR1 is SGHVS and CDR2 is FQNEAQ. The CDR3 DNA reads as TGTGCCAGCAGCCCACAAGAGAATCAGCCCCAGCATTTT. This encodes CASSPQENQPQHF.

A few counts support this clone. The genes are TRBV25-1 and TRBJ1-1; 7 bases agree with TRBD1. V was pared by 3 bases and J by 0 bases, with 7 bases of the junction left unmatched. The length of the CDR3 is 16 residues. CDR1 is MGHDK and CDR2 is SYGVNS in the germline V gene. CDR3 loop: CASSEGQRTMNTEAFF. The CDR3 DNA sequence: TGTGCCAGCAGTGAGGGACAGAGGACTATGAACACTGAAGCTTTCTTT. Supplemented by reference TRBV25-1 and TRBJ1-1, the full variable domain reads EADIYQTPRYLVIGTGKKITLECSQTMGHDKMYWYQQDPGMELHLIHYSYGVNSTEKGDLSSESTVSRIRTEHFPLTLESARPSHTSQYLCASSEGQRTMNTEAFFGQGTRLTVV.

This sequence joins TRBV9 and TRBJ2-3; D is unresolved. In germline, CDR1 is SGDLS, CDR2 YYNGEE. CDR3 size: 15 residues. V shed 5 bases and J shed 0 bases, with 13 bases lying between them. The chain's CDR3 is CASSPEPSSTDTQYF. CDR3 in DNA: TGTGCCAGCAGTCCAGAACCGTCTAGCACAGATACGCAGTATTTT.

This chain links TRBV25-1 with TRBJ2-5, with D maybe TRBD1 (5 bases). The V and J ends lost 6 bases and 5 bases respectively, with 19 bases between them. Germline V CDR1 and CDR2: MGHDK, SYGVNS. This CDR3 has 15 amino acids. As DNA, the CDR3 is TGTGCCAGCAGCTCCTCTGGGGCTGCCCGGGAGACCCAGTACTTC. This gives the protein CASSSSGAARETQYF.

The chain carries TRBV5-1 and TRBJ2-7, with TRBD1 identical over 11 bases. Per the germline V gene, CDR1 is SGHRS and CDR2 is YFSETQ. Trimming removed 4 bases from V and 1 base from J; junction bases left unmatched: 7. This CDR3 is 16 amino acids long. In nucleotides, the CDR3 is TGCGCCAGCAGCGCAGCGGACAGGGGGCGGTCCTACGAGCAGTACTTC. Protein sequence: CASSAADRGRSYEQYF.

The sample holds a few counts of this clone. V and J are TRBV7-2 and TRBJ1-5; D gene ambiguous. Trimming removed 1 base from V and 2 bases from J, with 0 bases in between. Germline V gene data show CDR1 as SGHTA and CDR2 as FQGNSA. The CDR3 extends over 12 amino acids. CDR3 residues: CASSLGNQPQHF. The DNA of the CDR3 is TGTGCCAGCAGCTTAGGCAATCAGCCCCAGCATTTT. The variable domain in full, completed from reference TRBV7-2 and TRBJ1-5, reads GAGVSQSPSNKVTEKGKDVELRCDPISGHTALYWYRQSLGQGLEFLIYFQGNSAPDKSGLPSDRFSAERTGGSVSTLTIQRTQQEDSAVYLCASSLGNQPQHFGDGTRLSIL.

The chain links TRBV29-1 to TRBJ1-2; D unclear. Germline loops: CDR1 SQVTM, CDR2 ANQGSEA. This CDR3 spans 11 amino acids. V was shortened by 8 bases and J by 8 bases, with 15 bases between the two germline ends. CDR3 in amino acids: CSLRDTGGYTF. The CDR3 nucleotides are TGCAGCCTCCGCGACACGGGCGGCTACACCTTC.

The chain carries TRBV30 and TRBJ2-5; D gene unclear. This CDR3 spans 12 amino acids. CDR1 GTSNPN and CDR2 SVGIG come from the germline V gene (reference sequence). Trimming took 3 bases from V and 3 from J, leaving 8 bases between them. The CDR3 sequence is CAWSLGKETQYF. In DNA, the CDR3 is TGTGCCTGGAGCTTAGGGAAAGAGACCCAGTACTTC.

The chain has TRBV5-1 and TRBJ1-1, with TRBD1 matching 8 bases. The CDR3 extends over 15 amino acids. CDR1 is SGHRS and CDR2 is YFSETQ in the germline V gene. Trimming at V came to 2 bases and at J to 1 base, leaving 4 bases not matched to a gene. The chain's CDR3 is CASSFSGTGNTEAFF. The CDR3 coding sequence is TGCGCCAGCAGCTTTTCCGGGACAGGGAACACTGAAGCTTTCTTT.